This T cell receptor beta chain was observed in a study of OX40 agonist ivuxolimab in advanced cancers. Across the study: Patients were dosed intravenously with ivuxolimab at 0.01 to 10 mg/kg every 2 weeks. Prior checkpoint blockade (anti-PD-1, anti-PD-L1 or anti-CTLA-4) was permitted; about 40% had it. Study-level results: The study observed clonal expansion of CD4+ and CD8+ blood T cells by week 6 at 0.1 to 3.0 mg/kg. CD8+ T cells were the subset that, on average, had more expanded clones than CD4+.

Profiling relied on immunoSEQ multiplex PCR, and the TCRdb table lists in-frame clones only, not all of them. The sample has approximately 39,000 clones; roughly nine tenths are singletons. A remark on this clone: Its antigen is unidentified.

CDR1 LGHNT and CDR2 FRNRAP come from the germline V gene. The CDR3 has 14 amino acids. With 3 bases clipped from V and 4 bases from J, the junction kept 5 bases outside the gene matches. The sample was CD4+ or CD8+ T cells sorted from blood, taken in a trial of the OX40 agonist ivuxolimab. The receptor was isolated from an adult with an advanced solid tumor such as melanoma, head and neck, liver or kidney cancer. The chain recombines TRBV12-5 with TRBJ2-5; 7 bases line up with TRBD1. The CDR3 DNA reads TGTGCTAGTGGTTTAGGGACAGATCGAGAGACCCAGTACTTC. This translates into CASGLGTDRETQYF.